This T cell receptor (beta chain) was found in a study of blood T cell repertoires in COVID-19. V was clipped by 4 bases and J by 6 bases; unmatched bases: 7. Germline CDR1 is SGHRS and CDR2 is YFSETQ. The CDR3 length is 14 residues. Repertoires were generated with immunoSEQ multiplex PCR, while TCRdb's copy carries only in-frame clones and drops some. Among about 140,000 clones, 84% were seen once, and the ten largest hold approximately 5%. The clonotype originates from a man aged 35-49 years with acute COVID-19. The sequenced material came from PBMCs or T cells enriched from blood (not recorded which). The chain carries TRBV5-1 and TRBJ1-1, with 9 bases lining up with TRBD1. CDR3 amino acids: CASSQITGGSEAFF. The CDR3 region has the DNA TGCGCCAGCAGCCAAATTACAGGGGGCTCTGAAGCTTTCTTT.